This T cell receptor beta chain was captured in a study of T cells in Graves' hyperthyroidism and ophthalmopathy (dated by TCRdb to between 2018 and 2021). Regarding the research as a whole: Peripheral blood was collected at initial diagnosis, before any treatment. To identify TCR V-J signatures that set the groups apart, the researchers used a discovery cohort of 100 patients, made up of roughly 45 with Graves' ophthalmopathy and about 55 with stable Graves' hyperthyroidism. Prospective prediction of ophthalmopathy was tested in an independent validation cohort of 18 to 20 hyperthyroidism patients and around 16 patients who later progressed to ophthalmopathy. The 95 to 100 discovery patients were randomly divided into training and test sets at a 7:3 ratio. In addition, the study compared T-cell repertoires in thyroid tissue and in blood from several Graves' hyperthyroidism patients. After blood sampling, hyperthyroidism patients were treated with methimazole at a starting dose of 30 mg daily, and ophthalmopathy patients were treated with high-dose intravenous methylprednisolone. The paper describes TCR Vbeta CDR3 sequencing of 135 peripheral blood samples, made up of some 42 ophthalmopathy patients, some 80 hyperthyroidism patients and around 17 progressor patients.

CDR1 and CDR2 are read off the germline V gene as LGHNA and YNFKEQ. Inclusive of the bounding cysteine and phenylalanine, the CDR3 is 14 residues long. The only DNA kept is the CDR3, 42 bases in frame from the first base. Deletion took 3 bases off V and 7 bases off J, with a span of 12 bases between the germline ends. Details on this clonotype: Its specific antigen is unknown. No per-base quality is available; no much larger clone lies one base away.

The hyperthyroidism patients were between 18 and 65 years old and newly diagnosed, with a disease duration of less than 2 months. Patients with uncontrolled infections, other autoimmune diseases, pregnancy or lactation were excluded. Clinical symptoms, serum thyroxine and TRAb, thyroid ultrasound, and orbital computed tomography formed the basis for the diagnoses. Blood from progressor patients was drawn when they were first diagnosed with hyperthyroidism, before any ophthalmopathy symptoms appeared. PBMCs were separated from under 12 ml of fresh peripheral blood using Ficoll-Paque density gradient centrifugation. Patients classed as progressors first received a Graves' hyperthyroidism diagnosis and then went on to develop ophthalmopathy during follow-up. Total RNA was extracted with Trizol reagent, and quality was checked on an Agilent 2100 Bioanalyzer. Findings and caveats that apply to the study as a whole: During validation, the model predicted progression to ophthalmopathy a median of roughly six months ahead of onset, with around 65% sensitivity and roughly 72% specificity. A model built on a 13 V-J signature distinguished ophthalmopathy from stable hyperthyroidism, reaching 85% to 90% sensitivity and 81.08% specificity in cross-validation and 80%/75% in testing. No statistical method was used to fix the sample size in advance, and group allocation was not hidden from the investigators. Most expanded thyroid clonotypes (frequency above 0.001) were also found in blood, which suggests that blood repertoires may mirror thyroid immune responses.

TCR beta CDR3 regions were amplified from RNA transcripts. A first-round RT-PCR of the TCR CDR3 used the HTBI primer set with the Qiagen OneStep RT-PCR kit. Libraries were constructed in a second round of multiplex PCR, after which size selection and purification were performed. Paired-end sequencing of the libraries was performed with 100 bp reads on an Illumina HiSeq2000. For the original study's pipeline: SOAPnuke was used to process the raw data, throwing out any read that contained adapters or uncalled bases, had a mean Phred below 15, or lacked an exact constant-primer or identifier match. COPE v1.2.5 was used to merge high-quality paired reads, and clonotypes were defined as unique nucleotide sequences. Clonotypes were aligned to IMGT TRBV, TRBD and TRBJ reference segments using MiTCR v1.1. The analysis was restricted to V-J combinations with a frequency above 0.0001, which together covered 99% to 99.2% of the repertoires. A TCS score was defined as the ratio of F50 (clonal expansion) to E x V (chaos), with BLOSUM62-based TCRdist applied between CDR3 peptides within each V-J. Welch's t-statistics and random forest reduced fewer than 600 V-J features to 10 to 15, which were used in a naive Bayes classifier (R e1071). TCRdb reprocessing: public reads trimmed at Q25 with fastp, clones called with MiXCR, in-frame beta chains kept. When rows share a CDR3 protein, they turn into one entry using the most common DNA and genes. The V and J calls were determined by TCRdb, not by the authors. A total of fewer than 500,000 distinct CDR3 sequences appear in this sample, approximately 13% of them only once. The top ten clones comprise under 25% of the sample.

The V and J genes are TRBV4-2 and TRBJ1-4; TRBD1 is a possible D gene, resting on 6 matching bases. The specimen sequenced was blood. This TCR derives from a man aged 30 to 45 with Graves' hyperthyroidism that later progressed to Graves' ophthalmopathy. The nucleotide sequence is TGTGCCAGCAGCCAGGGGGAGGGGGGTGAAAAACTGTTTTTT. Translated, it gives CASSQGEGGEKLFF.